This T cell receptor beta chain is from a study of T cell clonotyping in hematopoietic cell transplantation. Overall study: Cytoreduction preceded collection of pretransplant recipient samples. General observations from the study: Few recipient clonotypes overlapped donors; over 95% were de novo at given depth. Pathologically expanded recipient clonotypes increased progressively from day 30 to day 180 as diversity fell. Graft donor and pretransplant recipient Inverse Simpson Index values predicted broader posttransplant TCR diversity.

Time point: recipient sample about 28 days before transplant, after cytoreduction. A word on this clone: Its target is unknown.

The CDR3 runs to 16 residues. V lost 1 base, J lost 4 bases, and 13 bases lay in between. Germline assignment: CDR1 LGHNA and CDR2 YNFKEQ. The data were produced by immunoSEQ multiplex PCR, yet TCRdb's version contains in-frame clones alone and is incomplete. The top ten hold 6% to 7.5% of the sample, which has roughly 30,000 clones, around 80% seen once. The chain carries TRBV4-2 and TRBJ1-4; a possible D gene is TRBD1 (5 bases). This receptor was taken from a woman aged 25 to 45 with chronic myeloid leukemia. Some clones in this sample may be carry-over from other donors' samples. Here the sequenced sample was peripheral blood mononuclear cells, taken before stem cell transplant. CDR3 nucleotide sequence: TGTGCCAGCAGCCAAGTGTACCGGGACGTTAATGAAAAACTGTTTTTT. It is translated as CASSQVYRDVNEKLFF.